The sample holds many counts of the clone carrying this TCR beta chain. This CDR3 comprises 16 residues. The V end lost 6 bases, the J end lost 0 bases, and 15 bases lay between the germline ends. Germline values: CDR1 MDHEN, CDR2 SYDVKM. Researchers took RNA transcripts and amplified the TCR beta CDR3 regions from them. Primed by the HTBI set, a first-round RT-PCR was run on the TCR CDR3. TCRdb ran MiXCR on the multiplex PCR reads and lists one entry per CDR3 protein. The sample lists roughly 380,000 distinct CDR3 sequences; approximately 18% were seen once. These data are taken from a study of T cells in Graves' hyperthyroidism and ophthalmopathy.

This clonotype was sampled from a woman in her thirties or forties with Graves' ophthalmopathy. The specimen was blood. The V and J genes are TRBV28 and TRBJ1-5, with D perhaps TRBD1 (5 bases). The CDR3 sequence is CASSPMGLISNQPQHF. CDR3 coding DNA: TGTGCCAGCAGCCCGATGGGACTGATTAGCAATCAGCCCCAGCATTTT.